The clone carrying this TCR beta chain was detected only a few times. No antigen is known for it. Through a sample-barcoded 5' primer and a J-beta primer mix, a second PCR was run for 7 to 11 cycles. The yield of each sample was at least 3 million CDR3-containing paired-end reads. MiXCR was run by TCRdb on the 5' RACE reads, yielding one entry per CDR3 protein. The sample gives around 1,000,000 distinct CDR3 sequences, about 23% of which show up once; about 0.72% is in the top ten. This entry is derived from a study of blood T cells in healthy people across ages. Study-level information: Template-switching capture recovered about one barcoded beta molecule per two T cells. Study-wide results and limits: In these data, TCR beta diversity tracked strongly with naive T cell percentage.

Germline-derived CDR1 and CDR2 are MNHNS and SASEGT. CDR3 size: 15 residues. Trimming took 3 bases from V and 0 from J, leaving 12 bases between them. This same sample was also part of a study on T cells of mothers and their children. According to that study: Study donors consisted of a few healthy Caucasian mothers and their six children.

V usage is TRBV6-1 and J usage is TRBJ2-7, with a weak D call TRBD1 (6 bases). The clonotype comes from a girl aged 2-10 years in good health. Sequenced: blood. The CDR3 is CASSDHQGLSYEQYF. CDR3 bases: TGTGCCAGCAGTGACCATCAGGGGCTCTCCTACGAGCAGTACTTC.